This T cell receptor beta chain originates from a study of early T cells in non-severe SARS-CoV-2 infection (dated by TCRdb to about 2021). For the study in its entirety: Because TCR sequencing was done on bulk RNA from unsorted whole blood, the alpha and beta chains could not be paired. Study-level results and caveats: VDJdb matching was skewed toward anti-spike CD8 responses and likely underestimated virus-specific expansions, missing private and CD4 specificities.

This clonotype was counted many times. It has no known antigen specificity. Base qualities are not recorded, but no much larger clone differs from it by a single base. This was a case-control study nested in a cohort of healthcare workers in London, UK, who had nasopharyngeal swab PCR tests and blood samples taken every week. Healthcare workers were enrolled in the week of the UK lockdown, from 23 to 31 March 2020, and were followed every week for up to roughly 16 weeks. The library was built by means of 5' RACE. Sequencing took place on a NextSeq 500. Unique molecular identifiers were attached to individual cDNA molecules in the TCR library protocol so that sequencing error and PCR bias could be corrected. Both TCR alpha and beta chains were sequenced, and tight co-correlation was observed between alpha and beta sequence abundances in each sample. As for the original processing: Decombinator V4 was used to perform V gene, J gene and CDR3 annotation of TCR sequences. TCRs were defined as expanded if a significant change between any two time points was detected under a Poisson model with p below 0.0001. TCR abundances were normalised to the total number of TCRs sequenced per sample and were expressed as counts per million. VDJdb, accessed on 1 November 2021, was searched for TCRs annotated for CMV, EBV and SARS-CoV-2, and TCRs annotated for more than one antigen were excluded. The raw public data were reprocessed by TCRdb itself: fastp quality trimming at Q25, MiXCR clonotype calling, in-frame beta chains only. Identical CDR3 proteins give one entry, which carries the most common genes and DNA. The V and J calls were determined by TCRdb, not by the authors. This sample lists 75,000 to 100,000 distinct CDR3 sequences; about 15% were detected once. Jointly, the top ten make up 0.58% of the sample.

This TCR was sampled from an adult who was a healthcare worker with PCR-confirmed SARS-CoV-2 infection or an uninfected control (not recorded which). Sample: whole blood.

The CDR3 protein is CASSGGQGDTDTQYF. The nucleotide sequence reads as follows: TGCGCCAGCAGCGGCGGACAGGGAGACACAGATACGCAGTATTTT. The sequence links TRBV5-1 to TRBJ2-3; TRBD1 matches 8 bases in the middle. V is pruned by 4 bases and J by 2 bases, leaving 6 bases of the junction without a gene match. CDR1 SGHRS and CDR2 YFSETQ were looked up in the germline V gene. From the cysteine through the phenylalanine, the CDR3 covers 15 amino acids. The read is trimmed to its CDR3 DNA, 45 bases read in frame from base 1.